Each of the 9 T cell receptor beta chains below was sequenced from the same sample in a study of blood T cell repertoires in COVID-19 (dated by TCRdb to between 2020 and 2021). Receptors were amplified or captured by the immunoSEQ multiplex PCR assay. The table comes from immuneACCESS by way of TCRdb, which keeps in-frame sequences with V and J called. Part of the clones is missing from these tables; in studies checked, under half for an unresolved V gene and the rest for unknown reasons. Counted in this sample were around 250,000 clones; approximately 85% of them appeared once. Together, the top ten hold under 2.5% of the sample. The sample taken for sequencing was PBMCs or T cells enriched from blood (not recorded which). The receptors shown here come from a woman aged 45 to 65 who had recovered from COVID-19.

This clone has only one observation. This rearrangement joins TRBV27 to TRBJ1-4; TRBD1 matches 9 bases. The CDR3 covers 16 residues. Germline CDR1 is MNHEY and CDR2 is SMNVEV (reference sequence). V gave up 2 bases and J gave up 6 bases; unmatched junction bases: 7. The chain's CDR3 is CASSLGTGGAYEKLFF. The CDR3 bases are TGTGCCAGCAGTTTAGGTACAGGGGGCGCGTATGAAAAACTGTTTTTT.

The chain recombines TRBV6-5 with TRBJ1-2; TRBD1 matches at 9 bases. Germline values: CDR1 MNHEY, CDR2 SVGAGI. The V and J ends lost 6 bases and 5 bases, in that order; junction bases with no gene match: 10. This CDR3 has 15 amino acids. The CDR3 loop reads CASRSGQGLGYGYTF. DNA of the CDR3: TGTGCCAGCAGATCAGGACAGGGGCTTGGGTATGGCTACACCTTC.

This chain joins TRBV3-1 (or the pseudogene TRBV3-2) and TRBJ1-2; 8 bases line up with TRBD1. The junction had 4 bases not matched to a gene; V was cut back by 8 bases and J by 2 bases. Germline loops: CDR1 LGHDT, CDR2 YNNKEL (reference sequence). The CDR3 has 13 residues. Here the CDR3 DNA reads TGTGCCAGCGGAAACAGGGGGAACTATGGCTACACCTTC. This gives the protein CASGNRGNYGYTF.

The genes are TRBV28 and TRBJ2-7, with TRBD1 matching 8 bases. Germline CDR1 MDHEN, CDR2 SYDVKM. The CDR3 consists of 14 residues. V was clipped by 4 bases and J by 3 bases; unmatched bases: 5. CDR3 nucleotide sequence: TGTGCCAGCAGTTCACCGACAGGGGTCTACGAGCAGTACTTC. It is translated as CASSSPTGVYEQYF.

V usage is TRBV11-2 and J usage is TRBJ2-1; 9 nucleotides agree with TRBD2. CDR3 length: 13 residues. Germline V lookup: CDR1 SGHAT, CDR2 FQNNGV. Trimming cost V 5 bases and J 7 bases; bases outside gene matches: 3. The CDR3 here is CASSPGLANEQFF. The CDR3 DNA reads TGTGCCAGCAGCCCGGGACTAGCTAATGAGCAGTTCTTC.

The gene calls are TRBV7-2 and TRBJ2-7; 9 nucleotides agree with TRBD2. After removal of 2 bases from V and 2 bases from J, the junction contained 4 bases not matched to a gene. Germline-derived CDR1 and CDR2 are SGHTA and FQGNSA. The CDR3 is 15 residues long. The CDR3 sequence is CASSLPAGGPYEQYF. The CDR3 nucleotides are TGTGCCAGCAGCTTACCAGCGGGAGGCCCCTACGAGCAGTACTTC.

This clone has only a few counts. The gene calls are TRBV27 and TRBJ2-7; 11 bases agree with TRBD2. The CDR3 is 15 amino acids. V trimming: 8 bases; J trimming: 4 bases; junction bases outside the gene matches: 10. Germline V lookup: CDR1 MNHEY, CDR2 SMNVEV (reference sequence). DNA for the CDR3: TGTGCCAGCGGGACCCATGGACTAGCGGGTTACGAGCAGTACTTC. The encoded protein is CASGTHGLAGYEQYF.

This clone was seen only once. J is TRBJ2-7 and V is TRBV2; 14 bases line up with TRBD2. The CDR3 spans 20 residues. Germline trimming cut 1 base from V and 3 bases from J; bases unmatched to any gene: 14. The germline CDR1 and CDR2 sequences are SNHLY and FYNNEI. DNA of the CDR3: TGTGCCAGCAGTGAAGTCGGGACTAGCGGGAGATCACGAATGGACTACGAGCAGTACTTC. Its translation: CASSEVGTSGRSRMDYEQYF.

The CDR3 loop reads CATSRDPLINEQFF. The CDR3 DNA sequence: TGTGCCACCAGCAGAGATCCCCTAATCAATGAGCAGTTCTTC. The chain recombines TRBV15 with TRBJ2-1; unclear D gene. This CDR3 comprises 14 residues. Germline V gives CDR1 LNHNV, CDR2 YYDKDF (reference sequence). V gave up 0 bases and J gave up 6 bases, with 9 bases separating them.